The present entry profiles one TCR beta chain with its context. Its target is not known. These data come from a study of shared clonotypes between healthy human individuals. This CDR3 contains 11 residues. V dropped 1 base and J dropped 7 bases, with 4 bases sitting between them. Germline V gene data show CDR1 as SGHDN and CDR2 as FVKESK. Study-wide results and caveats: Clonotype sharing among donors likely depends on sequencing depth. Generation of non-shared clonotypes was less probable than generation of clonotypes shared by all four donors.

The assay was immunoSEQ multiplex PCR, and TCRdb's table has in-frame clones only and misses some. The data hold approximately 2.5 million clones, with approximately 93% observed a single time. Sequenced: naive CD4+ T cells from PBMCs. Subset here: CD45RA+ positively selected. This chain connects TRBV14 to TRBJ2-5; D is undetermined. The origin of this receptor is a man aged 18-30 years in good health. Some clones in this sample may be carry-over from other donors' samples. The CDR3 here is CASSQGGTQYF. CDR3 DNA sequence: TGTGCCAGCAGCCAAGGGGGGACCCAGTACTTC.